Listed below are T cell receptor beta chains from one sample, sequenced in a study of post-analysis software for immune sequencing data. One entry per CDR3 protein, called by TCRdb with MiXCR from the PCR reads. Of approximately 730,000 distinct CDR3 sequences listed, 46% are singletons. The sample was blood. The receptor set was obtained from a girl aged 5-17 years with multiple sclerosis. The CDR3 runs from the conserved cysteine through the conserved F or W. Each record gives: D gene, J gene, V gene, clone size, CDR3 protein, CDR3 DNA. A D gene is named only where the DNA matches it firmly. Rows give clone size only sometimes, using once, few, many, or a class for an expanded clone.

>-|TRBJ2-4|TRBV20-1|-
CSARGGWGNIQYF
TGCAGTGCTAGAGGTGGTTGGGGAAACATTCAGTACTTC
>-|TRBJ2-3|TRBV7-3|once
CASSLTPGSRTDTQYF
TGTGCCAGCAGCTTAACTCCAGGATCCCGCACAGATACGCAGTATTTT
>-|TRBJ2-7|TRBV20-1|-
CSARVGPGPNPYEQYF
TGCAGTGCTAGAGTTGGGCCAGGGCCCAACCCCTACGAGCAGTACTTC
>-|TRBJ1-1|TRBV15|few
CATKQVLNTEAFF
TGTGCCACCAAACAGGTCCTGAACACTGAAGCTTTCTTT
>-|TRBJ2-7|TRBV20-1|-
CSARIGVRERVTPYEQYF
TGCAGTGCTAGGATAGGGGTACGGGAGAGAGTAACCCCCTACGAGCAGTACTTC
>TRBD1|TRBJ2-1|TRBV20-1|-
CSAWTGDYNEQFF
TGCAGTGCTTGGACAGGGGACTACAATGAGCAGTTCTTC
>TRBD1|TRBJ2-7|TRBV10-3|-
CAISRDRGYDEQYF
TGTGCCATCAGTCGGGACAGGGGGTACGACGAGCAGTACTTC
>-|TRBJ1-5|TRBV6-1|-
CATKGRAPLGSNQPQHF
TGTGCCACCAAGGGAAGGGCACCTCTTGGGAGCAATCAGCCCCAGCATTTT
>-|TRBJ2-1|TRBV29-1|-
CSVKLAESSYNEQFF
TGCAGCGTTAAATTAGCGGAAAGCTCCTACAATGAGCAGTTCTTC
>TRBD2|TRBJ2-7|TRBV27|-
CASSKTSGRAYEQYF
TGTGCCAGCAGTAAGACTAGCGGGAGGGCCTACGAGCAGTACTTC
>TRBD2|TRBJ2-2|TRBV4-1|-
CASSQLAGGDTGELFF
TGCGCCAGCAGCCAACTAGCGGGAGGCGACACCGGGGAGCTGTTTTTT
>TRBD2|TRBJ2-5|TRBV10-3|-
CAISDGTSGRRDQYF
TGTGCCATCAGTGACGGGACTAGCGGGAGGCGGGACCAGTACTTC
>-|TRBJ2-7|TRBV6-1|-
CASSYYEQYF
TGTGCCAGCAGTTACTACGAGCAGTACTTC
>-|TRBJ1-2|TRBV5-1|-
CASAEGGADYGYTF
TGCGCCAGCGCCGAGGGGGGTGCAGACTATGGCTACACCTTC
>-|TRBJ2-1|TRBV5-1|-
CASSLDTGPNEQFF
TGCGCCAGCAGCCTAGATACAGGTCCCAATGAGCAGTTCTTC
>-|TRBJ2-7|TRBV12-3/TRBV12-4|-
CASSLLGANEQYF
TGTGCCAGCAGTTTATTAGGGGCCAACGAGCAGTACTTC
>-|TRBJ2-1|TRBV7-3|-
CASSLFQGSDEQFF
TGTGCCAGCAGCTTATTTCAGGGGTCAGATGAGCAGTTCTTC
>TRBD2|TRBJ2-3|TRBV6-4|many
CASSDSGRATDTQYF
TGTGCCAGCAGTGACAGCGGGAGGGCGACAGATACGCAGTATTTT
>-|TRBJ2-1|TRBV11-2|-
CVSSRLGLVDVQFF
TGTGTCAGCAGCCGGCTTGGGCTAGTCGATGTGCAGTTCTTC
>TRBD2|TRBJ2-3|TRBV12-3/TRBV12-4|-
CASSPKRLAAGTDTQYF
TGTGCCAGCAGTCCGAAACGACTAGCGGCGGGCACAGATACGCAGTATTTT
>-|TRBJ1-4|TRBV20-1|-
CSARDATRHRDEKLFF
TGCAGTGCTAGAGACGCGACGAGACACCGGGATGAAAAACTGTTTTTT
>-|TRBJ1-2|TRBV10-3|once
CAIRGTETNYGYTF
TGTGCCATCAGGGGGACGGAGACTAACTATGGCTACACCTTC
>TRBD2|TRBJ2-7|TRBV20-1|few
CSASMSGAYYEQYF
TGCAGTGCTAGCATGAGCGGGGCATACTACGAGCAGTACTTC